The entry below describes one T cell receptor (beta chain). Its antigen remains unknown. The data were produced by immunoSEQ multiplex PCR, yet TCRdb's version contains in-frame clones alone and is incomplete. The table has about 4,300 clones, about three fifths seen once. The sample is drawn from a study of STAT3 mutations in large granular lymphocyte leukemia. Study-wide results and limits: Suggested: STAT3 mutation was not the ancestral event for these clonal expansions. In about 30% of the 18 patients, new TCR clonotypes emerged after therapy. Clonal expansion was inferred from other time points because no sample existed at each clone's first appearance. Treatment regimens differed across patients between samplings. Every T-LGLL patient had at least one immunodominant TCRbeta clonotype.

The CDR3 length is 14 residues. Per the germline V gene, CDR1 is SGHNT and CDR2 is YYREEE (reference sequence). V was clipped by 3 bases and J by 1 base, with 11 bases between them. Sequencing was performed on PBMCs. V gene TRBV5-4 combines with J gene TRBJ2-7, with D perhaps TRBD2 (5 bases). The sequence came from a human donor with T large granular lymphocyte leukemia. Some clones in this sample may be carry-over from other donors' samples. CDR3 DNA sequence: TGTGCCAGCAGCTCGCCGACGGGGTCCTACGAGCAGTACTTC. It encodes CASSSPTGSYEQYF. Together with reference TRBV5-4 and TRBJ2-7, the CDR3 gives the full variable domain: ETGVTQSPTHLIKTRGQQVTLRCSSQSGHNTVSWYQQALGQGPQFIFQYYREEENGRGNFPPRFSGLQFPNYSSELNVNALELDDSALYLCASSSPTGSYEQYFGPGTRLTVT.